What follows is one T cell receptor (beta chain) and its context. The data were obtained in a study of blood T cell repertoires in COVID-19. The CDR3 is 17 amino acids. In germline, CDR1 is SGHDN, CDR2 FVKESK. Trimming left V 0 bases short and J 0 bases short, with 11 bases between. Profiling relied on immunoSEQ multiplex PCR, and the TCRdb table lists in-frame clones only, not all of them. The data show about 270,000 clones, with more than 80% seen just once and roughly 4.3% held by the top ten. Assignments of participants to cohorts depended upon their own reported clinical history. The chain has TRBV14 and TRBJ2-2, with a possible D match to TRBD2 (7 bases). This sequence was found in a woman aged 30 to 39 with acute COVID-19. Sample: PBMCs or T cells enriched from blood (not recorded which). CDR3 nucleotides: TGTGCCAGCAGCCAAGATCGGGGGGCATCGAACACCGGGGAGCTGTTTTTT. Encoded protein: CASSQDRGASNTGELFF.